This entry lists 18 T cell receptor beta chains sequenced from one sample in a study of T cell responses to AZD1222 COVID-19 vaccine. Profiling relied on immunoSEQ multiplex PCR, and the TCRdb table lists in-frame clones only, not all of them. The sample lists roughly 140,000 clones; around nine tenths were seen once. The material was peripheral blood, obtained 28 days after the second AZD1222 dose. The receptors were sampled from an adult who received the AZD1222 COVID-19 vaccine.

The V call is TRBV6-5, the J call TRBJ1-2, with 9 nucleotides matching TRBD1. J lost 8 bases, V lost 6 bases, and 10 bases had no gene match. The CDR3 consists of 14 residues. CDR1 is MNHEY and CDR2 is SVGAGI in the germline V gene. CDR3 amino acids: CASRKQGAIGGYTF. CDR3 in DNA: TGTGCCAGCAGGAAACAGGGGGCGATAGGAGGCTACACCTTC.

The chain employs TRBV28 and TRBJ1-2; D gene unclear. The CDR3 loop spans 14 amino acids. The germline V gene has CDR1 MDHEN and CDR2 SYDVKM. Trimming cost V 5 bases and J 4 bases, with 14 bases left between them. This CDR3 reads CASSQGLGSYGYTF. The CDR3 nucleotides are TGTGCCAGCAGTCAAGGACTCGGGAGCTATGGCTACACCTTC.

The chain couples TRBV19 to TRBJ1-1, with TRBD1 identical over 7 bases. CDR1 and CDR2 (germline): LNHDA, SQIVND (reference sequence). This CDR3 comprises 14 residues. Germline trimming cut 7 bases from V and 1 base from J; bases unmatched to any gene: 6. The CDR3 here is CASNLGGANTEAFF. The CDR3 DNA reads as TGTGCCAGTAATTTAGGGGGCGCGAACACTGAAGCTTTCTTT.

The chain employs TRBV2 and TRBJ1-2; D unresolved. V was cut by 7 bases and J by 3 bases, with 6 bases left in between. The CDR3 sequence is 11 residues long. Germline CDR1 reads SNHLY; CDR2 reads FYNNEI. CDR3 DNA: TGTGCCAGCACGGCAGACTATGGCTACACCTTC. This gives the protein CASTADYGYTF.

This chain connects TRBV2 to TRBJ1-1, with D possibly being TRBD1 (5 bases). V was cut by 10 bases and J by 5 bases, with 20 bases left in between. Germline CDR1 SNHLY, CDR2 FYNNEI. This CDR3 spans 14 amino acids. This chain's CDR3 is CAIFIIGEGTEAFF. The DNA for the CDR3 is TGTGCCATTTTTATAATAGGGGAGGGGACTGAAGCTTTCTTT. Using reference TRBV2 and TRBJ1-1 for the parts outside the CDR3, the full variable domain is EPEVTQTPSHQVTQMGQEVILRCVPISNHLYFYWYRQILGQKVEFLVSFYNNEISEKSEIFDDQFSVERPDGSNFTLKIRSTKLEDSAMYFCAIFIIGEGTEAFFGQGTRLTVV.

The J gene is TRBJ1-2, the V gene TRBV30, with D perhaps matching TRBD1 (6 bases). V dropped 4 bases and J dropped 4 bases, with 16 bases sitting between them. The CDR3 is made up of 14 amino acids. The germline gives CDR1 GTSNPN, CDR2 SVGIG (reference sequence). The CDR3 region has the DNA TGTGCCTGGACCCTACAGGGTTGGGGCTATGGCTACACCTTC. This sequence encodes CAWTLQGWGYGYTF.

This chain links TRBV21-1 with TRBJ1-5; the table's D call of TRBD1 was not tested on the DNA. TRBV21-1 has pseudogene status. The CDR3 has 19 residues. The CDR3 DNA reads as TGTGCCAGCAGCATTACCGGGACAGGGGGCCGATGGAGCAATCAGCCCCAGCATTTT. It codes for CASSITGTGGRWSNQPQHF.

The chain couples TRBV5-1 to TRBJ1-4; D possibly corresponds to TRBD1 (5 bases). The V end lost 0 bases, the J end lost 0 bases, and 6 bases lay between the germline ends. This CDR3 has 15 amino acids. The germline V gene encodes CDR1 SGHRS and CDR2 YFSETQ. The CDR3 DNA sequence: TGCGCCAGCAGCTTGGGGACAACAACTAATGAAAAACTGTTTTTT. Its protein is CASSLGTTTNEKLFF.

The chain combines TRBV1 with TRBJ2-7; whether TRBD2, the table's D call, matches the DNA was not checked. TRBV1 is deemed a pseudogene. The CDR3 totals 15 residues. CDR3 region: CTSSLSCLAGGEQYF. The CDR3 DNA reads TGCACCAGCAGCCTAAGCTGTCTAGCGGGAGGCGAGCAGTACTTC.

This clone came up once. The chain has TRBV12-5 and TRBJ2-3; 14 bases map to TRBD2. The CDR3 covers 18 residues. Losses at the gene ends were 1 base for V and 5 bases for J; bases not matched to a gene: 8. Germline-derived CDR1 and CDR2 are LGHNT and FRNRAP. CDR3: CASGLGRLAGGDGDTQYF. The DNA of the CDR3 is TGTGCTAGTGGTTTGGGCCGACTAGCGGGGGGGGATGGAGATACGCAGTATTTT. The full variable domain, rest sourced from reference TRBV12-5 and TRBJ2-3, is DARVTQTPRHKVTEMGQEVTMRCQPILGHNTVFWYRQTMMQGLELLAYFRNRAPLDDSGMPKDRFSAEMPDATLATLKIQPSEPRDSAVYFCASGLGRLAGGDGDTQYFGPGTRLTVL.

This chain joins TRBV5-1 and TRBJ2-7; tentatively, D is TRBD1 (5 bases). The V end lost 4 bases, the J end lost 3 bases, and 11 bases lay between the germline ends. CDR1 and CDR2 (germline): SGHRS, YFSETQ. The CDR3 runs to 13 residues. The CDR3 region is CASSHGQLYEQYF. CDR3 nucleotide sequence: TGCGCCAGCAGCCACGGACAACTCTACGAGCAGTACTTC.

The rearrangement joins TRBV30 to TRBJ1-6, with D unclear. CDR3 length: 13 amino acids. Germline V CDR1 and CDR2: GTSNPN, SVGIG (reference sequence). Trimming took 2 bases from V and 4 from J, leaving 6 bases between them. Written as DNA, the CDR3 is TGTGCCTGGAGTAGGCCTTATAATTCACCCCTCCACTTT. Amino acid sequence: CAWSRPYNSPLHF.

The chain joins TRBV4-1 to TRBJ2-5, with 8 bases that match TRBD2. This CDR3 is 15 amino acids long. The V gene end was trimmed by 1 base and the J gene end by 1 base; junction bases not matched to a gene: 2. The germline V gene has CDR1 MGHRA and CDR2 YSYEKL. CDR3: CASSQASGSQETQYF. In nucleotides, the CDR3 is TGCGCCAGCAGCCAAGCAAGCGGGAGCCAAGAGACCCAGTACTTC.

The sample holds one count of this clone. This chain joins TRBV30 and TRBJ2-7, with D hard to call. CDR1 GTSNPN and CDR2 SVGIG come from the germline V gene (reference sequence). This CDR3 is 13 amino acids long. Trimming cost V 2 bases and J 4 bases, with 12 bases left between them. CDR3 in DNA: TGTGCCTGGAGTCGACCCGGACGATACGAGCAGTACTTC. This translates into CAWSRPGRYEQYF.

The chain employs TRBV6-5 and TRBJ1-1, with TRBD1 as a possible D gene (5 bases). In germline, CDR1 is MNHEY, CDR2 SVGAGI. The V end was cut by 0 bases, the J end by 3 bases, with 14 bases between. The CDR3 is 16 residues long. The CDR3 here is CASSYSGSGSHTEAFF. CDR3 nucleotides: TGTGCCAGCAGTTACTCGGGTTCAGGGAGTCACACTGAAGCTTTCTTT.

The V and J genes are TRBV7-6 and TRBJ2-5; 10 bases are a match to TRBD1. The germline gives CDR1 SGHVS, CDR2 FNYEAQ. This CDR3 spans 14 amino acids. V lost 5 bases and J lost 5; bases outside the gene matches: 5. The CDR3 spells CASSRAGQGETQYF. CDR3 DNA: TGTGCCAGCAGCAGGGCGGGACAGGGGGAGACCCAGTACTTC.

This chain uses TRBV7-8 with TRBJ2-7; weak D call: TRBD1 (6 bases). V gave up 5 bases and J gave up 9 bases, with 14 bases separating them. CDR3 length: 12 amino acids. The germline V gene encodes CDR1 SGHVS and CDR2 FQNEAQ. Here the CDR3 DNA reads TGTGCCAGCAGCCCGAACAGGGTAGGGCAGTACTTC. Its protein is CASSPNRVGQYF.

The rearrangement joins TRBV6-5 to TRBJ2-3; D could derive from TRBD1 or TRBD2 (5 bases each). V gave up 4 bases and J gave up 9 bases, with 20 bases separating them. Looked up from germline, CDR1 is MNHEY and CDR2 is SVGAGI. The CDR3 totals 15 residues. CDR3 coding DNA: TGTGCCAGCAGTTTCGGGACGTCTCCCTTTGACACGCAGTATTTT. This gives the protein CASSFGTSPFDTQYF.